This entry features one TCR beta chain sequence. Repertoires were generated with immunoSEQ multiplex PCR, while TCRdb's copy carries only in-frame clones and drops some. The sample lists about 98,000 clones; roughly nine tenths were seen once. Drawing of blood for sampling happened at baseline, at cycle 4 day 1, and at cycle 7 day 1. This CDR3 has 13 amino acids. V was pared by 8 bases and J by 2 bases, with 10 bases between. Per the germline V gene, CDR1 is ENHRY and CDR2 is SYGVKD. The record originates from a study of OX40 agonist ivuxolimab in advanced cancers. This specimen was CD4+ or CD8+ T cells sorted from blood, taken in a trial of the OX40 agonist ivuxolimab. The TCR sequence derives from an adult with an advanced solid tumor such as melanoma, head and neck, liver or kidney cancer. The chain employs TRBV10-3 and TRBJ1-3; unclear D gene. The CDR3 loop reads CAIEQKAGNTIYF. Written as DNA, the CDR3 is TGTGCCATCGAACAGAAAGCTGGAAACACCATATATTTT.